This section outlines one T cell receptor beta chain sequence together with its context. The clone's antigen remains unknown. One base away there is no much larger clone; base qualities are not given. The immunoSEQ Assay, a bias-controlled multiplex PCR, was used to amplify TCRbeta CDR3 regions from genomic DNA. From the authors' description of their analysis: The number of nucleated cells in each sample was estimated by amplification of reference gene primers within the assay. To quantify the absolute abundance of each unique TCRbeta CDR3 rearrangement, sequence reads were collapsed and filtered. For each sample, productive Simpson clonality was calculated by taking the square root of Simpson's diversity index across productive rearrangements. TCRdb retrieved this table from immuneACCESS and kept in-frame rearrangements only. Not all clones are present; in checked studies, unresolved V genes account for under half, and no reason is known for the remainder. The V and J calls and clone size come from that table; D and trimming were worked out from the DNA. Present in this sample are 150,000 to 200,000 clones, roughly 82% of which were seen just once. The ten largest clones capture approximately 10% of the sample.

These data belong to a study of blood T cell repertoires in COVID-19 (dated by TCRdb to the early 2020s). Looking at the study overall: The collaborator samples originated in the United States, Italy and Spain and spanned the acute and convalescent phases of COVID-19. The prospective study material was composed of cDNA or gDNA derived from T cells, B-cell-depleted T cells, or PBMCs. Deeply sampled blood TCRbeta repertoires from subjects exposed to, actively infected with, or recovered from COVID-19 were included in the dataset. The repertoires were released in a freely available public database meant as a resource for research on the immune response to SARS-CoV-2. Samples came from the ongoing ImmuneRACE study (first 160 participants) plus 1,254 subjects from 6 global collaborators. A de-identified subject ID, COVID-19 status, age in years and sex were almost always included in the sample metadata. Where available, HLA class I and class II types were taken from metadata supplied by the sample provider and were not determined by assay-based typing. The full study reports these points: Clinical and demographic metadata were provided uncurated, with the amount varying by source and participant.

Participants in the prospective study were aged roughly 18 to 89 years, lived in about two dozen United States geographic areas, and enrolled through a virtual design. To assign participants to cohorts, the prospective study relied on clinical history that participants themselves reported in a screening survey and a study questionnaire. For ImmuneRACE Cohort 3, a participant was defined as recovered based on two consecutive negative NP/OP PCR tests, clearance by a healthcare professional, or resolution of symptoms. In the prospective study, mobile phlebotomists collected whole blood, serum and a nasopharyngeal or oropharyngeal swab from each participant. Participants in the prospective study had the option to provide additional blood draws and questionnaires over a roughly two-month period. Prospective study blood samples were shipped either frozen or at room temperature before DNA extraction.

The junction carries 6 bases between V and J, which are trimmed by 0 bases and 3 bases respectively. CDR1 and CDR2 are drawn from the germline V gene: SGHRS, YFSETQ. The CDR3 starts with the cysteine, ends with the phenylalanine, and has 14 residues. Only the CDR3 DNA stays, 42 bases, in frame from base 1. Rearrangement joined TRBV5-1 to TRBJ1-4, with an unclear D gene assignment. Sequencing used PBMCs or T cells enriched from blood (not recorded which). The clonotype comes from a middle-aged man who had recovered from COVID-19. The DNA sequence is as follows: TGCGCCAGCAGCTTGGATTCAGCTAATGAAAAACTGTTTTTT. Translation gives CASSLDSANEKLFF.